This TCR beta chain was sequenced in a study of blood T cells in healthy people across ages (dated by TCRdb to between 2014 and 2017). Study-level background: Template switching captured roughly one uniquely barcoded TCR beta cDNA molecule per two T cells in model experiments. For two donors (one aged 18 to 29 and one aged 80 or older), the study analyzed two additional independent replicas of 1 million unique cDNA reads from the same blood draw. Using deep sequencing normalized with unique cDNA molecular identifiers, the study measured how TCR beta repertoire diversity changes with age. To avoid experimental bias, donors of different ages were spread randomly across the sequencing lanes. The donors were split into four age groups: young (average 16 years), middle-aged (39), aged (roughly 65) and long-lived (under 85).

The 39 donors, aged roughly 6 to 100 years, were systemically healthy Caucasian individuals from Russia. About 10 milliliters of peripheral blood were collected from each donor into EDTA-treated Vacutainer tubes. Ficoll-Paque density-gradient centrifugation was used to isolate PBMCs, with at least 6.5 million per sample. Trizol reagent was used to extract total RNA from the PBMCs, yielding at least 5 micrograms per sample. For every donor, flow cytometry on a PBMC aliquot measured the percentage of naive CD45RAhigh/CD27high T cells. As regards this clonotype: Its target antigen remains unknown. Qualities for individual bases were not recorded, and no much larger clone is one base off.

Overall study outcomes, separate from this receptor: Estimates of total diversity based on one million sequenced T cells were considered lower bounds and underestimates. Observed TCR beta diversity correlated strongly with the percentage of naive T cells measured by flow cytometry. Observed TCR beta diversity per million T cells fell roughly linearly with age, and a significant reduction was already apparent by age approximately 41. Bulk unsorted PBMC profiling prevented conclusive comparison of naive and antigen-experienced compartments. Because donor CMV infection status was unknown, age-related changes in expanded clonotypes were potentially confounded. Compared with the aged group, the long-lived group had more naive CD4+ T cells, fewer expanded clones and increased TCR diversity, a pattern suggesting age selection.

The method was 5' RACE. Sequencer: Illumina HiSeq 2500. A second PCR of about 6 to 11 cycles was run with a J-beta primer mix and a sample-barcoded 5' primer. A unique molecular identifier was introduced onto each TCR beta cDNA molecule by a template-switch 5' adaptor carrying 12 random nucleotides. Each sample yielded at least 2.5 million CDR3-containing paired-end reads. First-strand cDNA was synthesized from all RNA with the Mint cDNA synthesis kit, primed by a TRBC-specific oligonucleotide. All cDNA was treated with uracil-DNA glycosylase and then went through a first 18-cycle PCR with the universal primers M1SS and BC2_uni_R. In the original analysis: Normalization of each sample was performed by random selection of 1 million high-quality reads, each carrying a distinct molecular identifier. Reads sharing molecular identifiers were discarded rather than binned into consensus sequences. MiTCR, run with a Q25 quality threshold and the strictest error-elimination algorithm, handled CDR3 identification, clonotype clustering and error correction. Lower-bound total TCR beta diversity was estimated with a nonparametric unseen species model using Euler transformation. The raw public reads went through TCRdb reprocessing: fastp at Q25, MiXCR clone calling, in-frame beta chains kept. Each record represents a unique CDR3 protein, reported with the most common genes and DNA among its rows. TCRdb, not the original authors, processed these V and J calls. This sample gives just over 800,000 distinct CDR3 sequences in total; roughly 60% of them show up just once. The top ten hold around a quarter of the sample.

Spanning cysteine to phenylalanine, the CDR3 consists of 15 amino acids. Only the CDR3 portion is preserved as DNA: 45 bases, with reading frame beginning at the first base. At the junction V is shortened by 3 bases and J by 5 bases; bases outside the gene matches: 5. This clonotype was obtained from a man aged 25 to 40 in good health. Sequencing was carried out using blood. The chain uses TRBV23-1 and TRBJ2-2; a stretch of 8 junction bases matches TRBD2. TRBV23-1 is an open reading frame, and its role is uncertain. The DNA reads as follows: TGCGCCAGCAGTCATTGCGGGGGGCTGACCGGGGAGCTGTTTTTT. The resulting protein is CASSHCGGLTGELFF.